These T cell receptor beta chains were read from a single sample in a study of long-term antiretroviral therapy in people with HIV. Sequencing used immunoSEQ multiplex PCR; TCRdb keeps in-frame clones, though not all of them. The table has 8,500 to 14,000 clones, roughly 89% seen once; the top ten hold around 21%. The specimen was unsorted PBMCs, collected 0.2 years before starting antiretroviral therapy. These receptors were collected from a woman in her 40s with HIV. CDR3s include the opening cysteine and the closing phenylalanine or tryptophan. D genes are given only for firm matches. Size tells how often a clone was seen (once, few, many) or the class of an expanded clone, and some rows leave it out.

v_gene: TRBV6-5; d_gene: .; j_gene: TRBJ1-4; abundance: .; CDR3aa: CASSSPLRGEKLFF; CDR3nt: TGTGCCAGCAGTTCTCCCCTTCGAGGGGAAAAACTGTTTTTT
v_gene: TRBV5-6; d_gene: .; j_gene: TRBJ1-2; abundance: .; CDR3aa: CASGLLTLNYGYTF; CDR3nt: TGTGCCAGCGGACTCTTGACCCTTAACTATGGCTACACCTTC
v_gene: TRBV5-3; d_gene: TRBD1; j_gene: TRBJ2-7; abundance: .; CDR3aa: CARSFPGQGGEQYF; CDR3nt: TGTGCCAGAAGCTTTCCGGGACAGGGAGGCGAGCAGTACTTC
v_gene: TRBV6-5; d_gene: TRBD1; j_gene: TRBJ2-7; abundance: .; CDR3aa: CASRAPGTGGYEQYF; CDR3nt: TGTGCCAGCAGGGCCCCCGGGACAGGGGGATACGAGCAGTACTTC
v_gene: TRBV5-8; d_gene: TRBD1; j_gene: TRBJ1-2; abundance: .; CDR3aa: CASSIGQGPSYGYTF; CDR3nt: TGTGCCAGCAGCATAGGACAGGGGCCTTCCTATGGCTACACCTTC
v_gene: TRBV10-3; d_gene: .; j_gene: TRBJ1-3; abundance: .; CDR3aa: CAISDRGYNSGNTIYF; CDR3nt: TGTGCCATCAGTGATCGAGGTTACAACTCTGGAAACACCATATATTTT
v_gene: TRBV6-6; d_gene: .; j_gene: TRBJ1-1; abundance: .; CDR3aa: CASSLQREAFF; CDR3nt: TGTGCCAGCAGCCTCCAGAGAGAAGCTTTCTTT
v_gene: TRBV7-2; d_gene: .; j_gene: TRBJ1-2; abundance: .; CDR3aa: CASSRPGLNYGYTF; CDR3nt: TGTGCCAGCAGCCGACCGGGCTTGAACTATGGCTACACCTTC
v_gene: TRBV2; d_gene: TRBD1; j_gene: TRBJ1-2; abundance: .; CDR3aa: CARTGTGMGGYTF; CDR3nt: TGTGCCAGAACCGGGACAGGGATGGGTGGCTACACCTTC
v_gene: TRBV6-1; d_gene: .; j_gene: TRBJ2-7; abundance: .; CDR3aa: CASSERGNEQYF; CDR3nt: TGTGCCAGCAGTGAACGGGGAAACGAGCAGTACTTC
v_gene: TRBV5-6; d_gene: TRBD2; j_gene: TRBJ2-3; abundance: .; CDR3aa: CASSLISGGSTDTQYF; CDR3nt: TGTGCCAGCAGCCTCATTAGCGGGGGCAGCACAGATACGCAGTATTTT
v_gene: TRBV2; d_gene: .; j_gene: TRBJ1-2; abundance: once; CDR3aa: CASRTGGFGYTF; CDR3nt: TGTGCCAGCAGGACTGGGGGGTTTGGCTACACCTTC
v_gene: TRBV7-6; d_gene: .; j_gene: TRBJ1-1; abundance: .; CDR3aa: CASSLEREDTEAFF; CDR3nt: TGTGCCAGCAGCTTAGAAAGGGAGGACACTGAAGCTTTCTTT
v_gene: TRBV5-4; d_gene: .; j_gene: TRBJ2-7; abundance: .; CDR3aa: CASSLGGGGGEKQYF; CDR3nt: TGTGCCAGCAGCTTGGGAGGAGGGGGGGGTGAAAAGCAGTACTTC
v_gene: TRBV30; d_gene: .; j_gene: TRBJ1-2; abundance: .; CDR3aa: CAWSATGRVLVGGGYTF; CDR3nt: TGTGCCTGGAGTGCTACGGGAAGGGTCCTTGTGGGGGGTGGCTACACCTTC
v_gene: TRBV5-1; d_gene: .; j_gene: TRBJ2-1; abundance: .; CDR3aa: CASSPPPQPQHNEQFF; CDR3nt: TGCGCCAGCAGCCCCCCTCCCCAACCCCAACACAATGAGCAGTTCTTC
v_gene: TRBV5-1; d_gene: .; j_gene: TRBJ1-3; abundance: .; CDR3aa: CASSLERGGNTIYF; CDR3nt: TGCGCCAGCAGCTTGGAGAGGGGGGGAAACACCATATATTTT
v_gene: TRBV7-2; d_gene: .; j_gene: TRBJ2-5; abundance: .; CDR3aa: CASSLVGTGQETQYF; CDR3nt: TGTGCCAGCAGCTTAGTGGGGACTGGCCAAGAGACCCAGTACTTC
v_gene: TRBV30; d_gene: .; j_gene: TRBJ1-6; abundance: few; CDR3aa: CAWSVRLRDSPLHF; CDR3nt: TGTGCCTGGAGTGTACGCCTTAGGGATTCACCCCTCCACTTT
v_gene: TRBV7-9; d_gene: .; j_gene: TRBJ2-1; abundance: .; CDR3aa: CASSLGGEIQFF; CDR3nt: TGTGCCAGCAGCCTAGGAGGCGAGATTCAGTTCTTC
v_gene: TRBV11-3; d_gene: .; j_gene: TRBJ2-7; abundance: once; CDR3aa: CASSFTGSGEQYF; CDR3nt: TGTGCCAGCAGCTTTACAGGGAGTGGGGAGCAGTACTTC
v_gene: TRBV6-4; d_gene: .; j_gene: TRBJ1-1; abundance: .; CDR3aa: CASSPEGNTEAFF; CDR3nt: TGTGCCAGCAGCCCCGAGGGGAACACTGAAGCTTTCTTT
v_gene: TRBV9; d_gene: .; j_gene: TRBJ2-7; abundance: .; CDR3aa: CASSEALLDYEQYF; CDR3nt: TGTGCCAGCAGCGAGGCCCTTCTGGACTACGAGCAGTACTTC
v_gene: TRBV30; d_gene: .; j_gene: TRBJ1-1; abundance: once; CDR3aa: CAWSPAGKNTEAFF; CDR3nt: TGTGCCTGGAGCCCTGCGGGGAAGAACACTGAAGCTTTCTTT
v_gene: TRBV9; d_gene: TRBD1; j_gene: TRBJ2-7; abundance: .; CDR3aa: CASSVGAGQGYEQYF; CDR3nt: TGTGCCAGCAGCGTAGGTGCGGGACAGGGCTACGAGCAGTACTTC
v_gene: TRBV29-1; d_gene: TRBD1; j_gene: TRBJ1-1; abundance: .; CDR3aa: CSGGDRGGGLEAFF; CDR3nt: TGCAGCGGAGGGGACAGGGGGGGAGGACTTGAAGCTTTCTTT
v_gene: TRBV7-9; d_gene: .; j_gene: TRBJ2-7; abundance: .; CDR3aa: CASSFQRGAPYEQYF; CDR3nt: TGTGCCAGCAGCTTCCAGAGGGGGGCTCCCTACGAGCAGTACTTC
v_gene: TRBV30; d_gene: TRBD1; j_gene: TRBJ1-2; abundance: .; CDR3aa: CAWTGGVGGYTF; CDR3nt: TGTGCCTGGACAGGGGGCGTTGGTGGCTACACCTTC